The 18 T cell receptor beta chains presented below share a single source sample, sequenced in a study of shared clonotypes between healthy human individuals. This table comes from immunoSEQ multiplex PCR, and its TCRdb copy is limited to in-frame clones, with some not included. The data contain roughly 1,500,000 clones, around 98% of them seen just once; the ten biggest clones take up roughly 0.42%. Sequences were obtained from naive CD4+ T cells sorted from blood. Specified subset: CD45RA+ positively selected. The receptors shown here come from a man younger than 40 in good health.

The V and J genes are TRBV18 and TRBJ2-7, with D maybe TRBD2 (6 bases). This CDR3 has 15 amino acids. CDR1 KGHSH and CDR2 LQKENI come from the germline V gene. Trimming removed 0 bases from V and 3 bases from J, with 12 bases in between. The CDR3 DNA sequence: TGTGCCAGCTCACCACCGAGCGCGGAGGGCTACGAGCAGTACTTC. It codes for CASSPPSAEGYEQYF. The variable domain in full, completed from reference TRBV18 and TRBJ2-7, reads NAGVMQNPRHLVRRRGQEARLRCSPMKGHSHVYWYRQLPEEGLKFMVYLQKENIIDESGMPKERFSAEFPKEGPSILRIQQVVRGDSAAYFCASSPPSAEGYEQYFGPGTRLTVT.

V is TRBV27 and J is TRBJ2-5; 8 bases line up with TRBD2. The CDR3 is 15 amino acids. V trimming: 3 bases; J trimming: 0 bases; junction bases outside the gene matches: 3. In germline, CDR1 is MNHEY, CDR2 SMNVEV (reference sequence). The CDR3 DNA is TGTGCCAGCAGTTTCCAGCGGGGGAACCAAGAGACCCAGTACTTC. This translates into CASSFQRGNQETQYF.

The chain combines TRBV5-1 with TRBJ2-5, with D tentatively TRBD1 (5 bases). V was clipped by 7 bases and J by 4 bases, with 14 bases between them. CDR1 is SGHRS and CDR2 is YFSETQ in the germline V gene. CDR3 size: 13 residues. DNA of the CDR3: TGCGCCAGCCGCCCAGGGCCGACAGAGACCCAGTACTTC. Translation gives CASRPGPTETQYF.

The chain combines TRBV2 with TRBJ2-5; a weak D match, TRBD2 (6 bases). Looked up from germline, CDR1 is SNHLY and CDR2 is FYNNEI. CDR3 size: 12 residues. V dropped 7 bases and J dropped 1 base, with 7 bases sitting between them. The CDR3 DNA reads TGTGCCAGCACGGGACTCCAAGAGACCCAGTACTTC. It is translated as CASTGLQETQYF.

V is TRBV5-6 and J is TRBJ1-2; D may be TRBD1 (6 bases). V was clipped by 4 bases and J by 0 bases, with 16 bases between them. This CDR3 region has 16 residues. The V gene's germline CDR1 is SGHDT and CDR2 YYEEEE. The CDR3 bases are TGTGCCAGCAGCCGTTTGGGCCAGGGGACTAACTATGGCTACACCTTC. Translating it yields CASSRLGQGTNYGYTF.

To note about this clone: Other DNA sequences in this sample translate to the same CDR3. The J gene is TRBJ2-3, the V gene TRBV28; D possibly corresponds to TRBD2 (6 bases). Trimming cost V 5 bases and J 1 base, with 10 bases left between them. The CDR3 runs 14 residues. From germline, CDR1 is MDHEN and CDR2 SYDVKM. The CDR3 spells CASSLPGGTDTQYF. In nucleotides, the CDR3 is TGTGCCAGCAGTCTTCCGGGGGGCACAGATACGCAGTATTTT.

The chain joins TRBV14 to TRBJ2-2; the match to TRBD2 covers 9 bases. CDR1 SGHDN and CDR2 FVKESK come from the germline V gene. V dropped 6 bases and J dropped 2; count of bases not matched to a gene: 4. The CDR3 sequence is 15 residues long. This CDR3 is CASSNLAGNTGELFF. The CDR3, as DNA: TGTGCCAGCAGTAACCTAGCGGGAAACACCGGGGAGCTGTTTTTT.

The CDR3 DNA sequence: TGCGCCAGCAGCTTGGGGGCTTCTTCGGGGGAGCAGTACTTC. Translating gives CASSLGASSGEQYF. The rearrangement links TRBV5-1 to TRBJ2-7; D perhaps matches TRBD2 (5 bases). This CDR3 contains 14 residues. Trimming stripped 0 bases from V and 7 bases from J, with 14 bases between. Germline V gene sequence: CDR1 SGHRS, CDR2 YFSETQ.

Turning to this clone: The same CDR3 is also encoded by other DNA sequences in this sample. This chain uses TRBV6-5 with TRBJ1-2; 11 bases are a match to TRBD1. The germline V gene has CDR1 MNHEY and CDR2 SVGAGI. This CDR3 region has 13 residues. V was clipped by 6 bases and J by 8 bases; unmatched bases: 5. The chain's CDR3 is CASRRTGGDGYTF. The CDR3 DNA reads TGTGCCAGCAGAAGGACAGGGGGCGACGGCTACACCTTC.

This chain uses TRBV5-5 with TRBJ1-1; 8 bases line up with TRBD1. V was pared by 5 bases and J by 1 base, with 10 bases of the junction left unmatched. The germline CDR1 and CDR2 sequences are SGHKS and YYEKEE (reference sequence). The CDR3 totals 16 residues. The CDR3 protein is CASSRDRRFSNTEAFF. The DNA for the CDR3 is TGTGCCAGCAGTCGGGACAGGAGGTTTTCGAACACTGAAGCTTTCTTT.

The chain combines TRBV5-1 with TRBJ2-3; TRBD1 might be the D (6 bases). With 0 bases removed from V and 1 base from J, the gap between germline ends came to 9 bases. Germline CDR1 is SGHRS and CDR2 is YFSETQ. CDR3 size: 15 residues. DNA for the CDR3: TGCGCCAGCAGCTTGGGTTGGACAGGCACAGATACGCAGTATTTT. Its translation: CASSLGWTGTDTQYF.

CDR3 in DNA: TGTGCCAGCAGTGCCCGGGGCATGAGGGCAGATACGCAGTATTTT. The encoded protein is CASSARGMRADTQYF. The chain is built from TRBV6-1 and TRBJ2-3, with D perhaps assigned TRBD1 or TRBD2 (5 bases each). This CDR3 has 15 residues. V lost 4 bases to trimming and J lost 4 bases, with 15 bases between them. Per germline, CDR1 MNHNS and CDR2 SASEGT.

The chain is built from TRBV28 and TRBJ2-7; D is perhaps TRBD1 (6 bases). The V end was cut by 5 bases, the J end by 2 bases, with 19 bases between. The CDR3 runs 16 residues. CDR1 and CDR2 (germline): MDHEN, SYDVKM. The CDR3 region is CASSPPIHTGTYEQYF. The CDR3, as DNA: TGTGCCAGCAGTCCCCCAATTCACACAGGGACCTACGAGCAGTACTTC.

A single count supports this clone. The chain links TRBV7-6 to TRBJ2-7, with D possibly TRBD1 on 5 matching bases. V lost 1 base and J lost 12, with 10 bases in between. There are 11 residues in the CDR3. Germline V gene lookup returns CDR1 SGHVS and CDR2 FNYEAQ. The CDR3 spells CASSLDRSLYF. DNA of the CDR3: TGTGCCAGCAGCTTAGACAGGAGTTTGTACTTC.

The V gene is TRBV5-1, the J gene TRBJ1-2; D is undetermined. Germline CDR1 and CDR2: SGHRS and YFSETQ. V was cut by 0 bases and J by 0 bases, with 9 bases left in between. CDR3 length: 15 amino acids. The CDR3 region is CASSLDGRANYGYTF. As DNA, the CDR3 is TGCGCCAGCAGCTTGGACGGACGGGCTAACTATGGCTACACCTTC.

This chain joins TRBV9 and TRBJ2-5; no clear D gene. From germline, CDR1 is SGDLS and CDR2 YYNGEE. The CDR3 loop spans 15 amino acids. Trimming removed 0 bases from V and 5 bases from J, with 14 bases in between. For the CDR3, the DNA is TGTGCCAGCAGCGTAGATGAGGCGGAGAGGGAGACCCAGTACTTC. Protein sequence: CASSVDEAERETQYF.

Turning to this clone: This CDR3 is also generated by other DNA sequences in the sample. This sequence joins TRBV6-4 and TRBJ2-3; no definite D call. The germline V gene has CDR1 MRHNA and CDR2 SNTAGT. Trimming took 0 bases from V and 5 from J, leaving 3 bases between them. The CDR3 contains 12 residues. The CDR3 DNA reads TGTGCCAGCAGTGACTCAGGAGATACGCAGTATTTT. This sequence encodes CASSDSGDTQYF.

The CDR3 loop is CASSSKRLGDNEQFF. The CDR3 region has the DNA TGTGCCAGCAGCTCAAAGCGGTTGGGAGACAATGAGCAGTTCTTC. The V gene is TRBV13, the J gene TRBJ2-1; TRBD2 might be the D (5 bases). V lost 4 bases and J lost 5, with 15 bases in between. Germline assignment: CDR1 PRHDT and CDR2 FYEKMQ (reference sequence). This CDR3 has 15 amino acids.